This entry features one T cell receptor (beta chain) sequence. These data originate in a study of PD-1 blockade in classical Hodgkin lymphoma. Time point defined: cycle 4 day 1 (C4D1), after 6 weeks of nivolumab. Autologous stem cell transplantation was followed by relapse in every patient, and brentuximab vedotin exposure varied. Here immunoSEQ multiplex PCR was the method, and the copy in TCRdb shows in-frame clones only, minus some. The sample gives approximately 22,000 clones, 70% to 80% of which show up once; more than 5.5% is in the top ten. The CDR3 has 15 amino acids. Trimming took 4 bases from V and 0 from J, leaving 11 bases between them. Looked up from germline, CDR1 is SGHRS and CDR2 is YFSETQ.

The starting material was peripheral blood mononuclear cells (PBMCs), obtained before the fourth cycle of nivolumab. The clonotype comes from a human donor with classical Hodgkin lymphoma. This chain joins TRBV5-1 and TRBJ1-3; D is unclear. Here the CDR3 DNA reads TGCGCCAGCAGCCCTCAGGTCAGCTCTGGAAACACCATATATTTT. Translating gives CASSPQVSSGNTIYF.